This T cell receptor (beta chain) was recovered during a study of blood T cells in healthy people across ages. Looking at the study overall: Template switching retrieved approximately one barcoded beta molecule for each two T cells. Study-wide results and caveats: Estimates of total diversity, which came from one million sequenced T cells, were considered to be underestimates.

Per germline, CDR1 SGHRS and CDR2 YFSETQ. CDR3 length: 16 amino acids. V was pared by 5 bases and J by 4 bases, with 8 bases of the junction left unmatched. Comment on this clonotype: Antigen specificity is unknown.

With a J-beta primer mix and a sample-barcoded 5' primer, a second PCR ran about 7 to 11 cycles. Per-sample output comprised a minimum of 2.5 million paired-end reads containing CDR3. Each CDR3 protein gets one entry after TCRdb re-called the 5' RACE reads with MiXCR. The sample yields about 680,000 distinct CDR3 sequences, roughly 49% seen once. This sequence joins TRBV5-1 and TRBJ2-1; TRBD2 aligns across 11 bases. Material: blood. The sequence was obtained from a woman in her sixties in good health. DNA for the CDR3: TGCGCCAGCAGTTCGCTAGCGGGAGGAGGTTACAATGAGCAGTTCTTC. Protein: CASSSLAGGGYNEQFF.